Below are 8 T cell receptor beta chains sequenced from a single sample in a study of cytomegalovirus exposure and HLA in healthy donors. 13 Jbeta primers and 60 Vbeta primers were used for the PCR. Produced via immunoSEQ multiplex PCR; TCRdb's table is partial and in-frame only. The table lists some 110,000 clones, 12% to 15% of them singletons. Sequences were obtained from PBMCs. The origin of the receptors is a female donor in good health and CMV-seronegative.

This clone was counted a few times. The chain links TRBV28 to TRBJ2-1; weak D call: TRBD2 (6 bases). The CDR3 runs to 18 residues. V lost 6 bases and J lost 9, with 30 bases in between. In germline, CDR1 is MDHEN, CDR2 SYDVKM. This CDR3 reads CASSTHHLKVRDLGEQFF. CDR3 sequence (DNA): TGTGCCAGCAGCACACACCACCTAAAAGTGCGGGACCTAGGTGAGCAGTTCTTC.

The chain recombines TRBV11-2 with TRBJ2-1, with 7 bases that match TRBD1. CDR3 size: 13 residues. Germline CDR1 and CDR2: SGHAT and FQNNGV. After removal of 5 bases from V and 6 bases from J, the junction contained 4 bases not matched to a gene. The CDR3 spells CASSINRGNEQFF. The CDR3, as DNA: TGTGCCAGCAGCATTAACAGGGGCAATGAGCAGTTCTTC.

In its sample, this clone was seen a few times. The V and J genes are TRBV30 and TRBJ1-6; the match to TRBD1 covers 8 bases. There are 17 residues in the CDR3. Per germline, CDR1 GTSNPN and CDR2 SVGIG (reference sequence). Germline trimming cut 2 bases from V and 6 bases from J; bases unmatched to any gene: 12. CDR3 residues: CAWSLYPPGQANSPLHF. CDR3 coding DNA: TGTGCCTGGAGTCTATATCCGCCGGGACAGGCTAATTCACCCCTCCACTTT.

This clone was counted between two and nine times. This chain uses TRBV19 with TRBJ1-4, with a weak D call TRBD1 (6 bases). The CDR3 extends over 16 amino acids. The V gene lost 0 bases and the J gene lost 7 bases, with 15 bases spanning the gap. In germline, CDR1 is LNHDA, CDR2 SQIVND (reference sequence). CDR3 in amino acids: CASSIDYRENAEKLFF. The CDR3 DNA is TGTGCCAGTAGTATAGACTACAGGGAGAATGCTGAAAAACTGTTTTTT.

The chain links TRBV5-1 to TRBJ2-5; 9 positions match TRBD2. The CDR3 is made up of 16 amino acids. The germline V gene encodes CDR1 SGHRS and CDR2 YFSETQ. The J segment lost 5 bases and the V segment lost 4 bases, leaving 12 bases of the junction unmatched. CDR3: CASSQKISGGPETQYF. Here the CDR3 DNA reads TGCGCCAGCAGCCAAAAGATTAGCGGGGGTCCTGAGACCCAGTACTTC.

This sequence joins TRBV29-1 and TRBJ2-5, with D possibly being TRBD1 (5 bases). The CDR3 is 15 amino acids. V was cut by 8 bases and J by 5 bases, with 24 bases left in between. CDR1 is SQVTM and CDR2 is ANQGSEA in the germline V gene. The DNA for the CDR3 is TGCAGCCTCACCCAGGGATGGGGTGGTGGGGAGACCCAGTACTTC. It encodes CSLTQGWGGGETQYF.

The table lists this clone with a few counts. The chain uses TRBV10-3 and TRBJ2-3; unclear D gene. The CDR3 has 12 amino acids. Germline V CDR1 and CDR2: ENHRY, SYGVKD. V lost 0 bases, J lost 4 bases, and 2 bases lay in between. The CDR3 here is CAISESSDTQYF. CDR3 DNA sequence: TGTGCCATCAGTGAGTCCTCAGATACGCAGTATTTT.

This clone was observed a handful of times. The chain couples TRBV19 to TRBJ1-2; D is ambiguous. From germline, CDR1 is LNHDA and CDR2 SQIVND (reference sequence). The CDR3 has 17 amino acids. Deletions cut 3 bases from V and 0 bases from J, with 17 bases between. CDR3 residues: CASSIRGSSRTNYGYTF. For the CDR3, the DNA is TGTGCCAGTAGTATCAGAGGATCTAGCCGAACTAACTATGGCTACACCTTC.